The 9 T cell receptor beta chains reported below all come from one sample, sequenced in a study. One entry per CDR3 protein results from TCRdb running MiXCR on the RT-PCR reads. Of about 680,000 distinct CDR3 sequences listed, approximately 15% were seen once; the top ten hold roughly 3.6%. The source material was memory CD4+ T cells from blood. These receptors all stem from a female donor in good health, serving as a healthy control.

This chain connects TRBV29-1 to TRBJ2-3; 8 nucleotides match TRBD2. The V and J ends lost 3 bases and 1 base, in that order; junction bases with no gene match: 12. This CDR3 has 17 residues. The germline CDR1 and CDR2 sequences are SQVTM and ANQGSEA. The chain's CDR3 is CSVDREGAGEGTDTQYF. For the CDR3, the DNA is TGCAGCGTTGACAGAGAAGGAGCGGGAGAGGGCACAGATACGCAGTATTTT.

This clonotype has a count of ten or more. This chain joins TRBV20-1 and TRBJ2-7; no clear D. Germline loops: CDR1 DFQATT, CDR2 SNEGSKA (reference sequence). Trimming shortened V by 5 bases and J by 1 base, and 12 bases separated the two germline ends. The CDR3 spans 13 residues. CDR3 bases: TGCAGTGCTCCGGACCCCTCGTCCTACGAGCAGTACTTC. This sequence encodes CSAPDPSSYEQYF.

This clonotype was counted only a few times. CDR3 amino acids: CASSRKGSNYGYTF. In DNA, the CDR3 is TGTGCCAGCAGCCGAAAGGGGTCGAACTATGGCTACACCTTC. The chain couples TRBV3-1 to TRBJ1-2; TRBD1 might be the D (5 bases). CDR3 length: 14 amino acids. The germline gives CDR1 LGHDT, CDR2 YNNKEL (reference sequence). Deletions cut 4 bases from V and 2 bases from J, with 11 bases between.

This rearrangement joins TRBV11-2 to TRBJ2-7; the D gene is possibly TRBD2 (5 bases). CDR3 length: 14 residues. CDR1 and CDR2 (germline): SGHAT, FQNNGV. The V end lost 1 base, the J end lost 4 bases, and 11 bases lay between the germline ends. In nucleotides, the CDR3 is TGTGCCAGCAGCTTAGGAACTAGAGGTTACGAGCAGTACTTC. Translation gives CASSLGTRGYEQYF.

This clonotype has a count of ten or more. The rearrangement joins TRBV18 to TRBJ2-2; D remains ambiguous. The CDR3 covers 14 residues. V gave up 1 base and J gave up 1 base, with 4 bases separating them. Per germline, CDR1 KGHSH and CDR2 LQKENI. The CDR3 DNA sequence: TGTGCCAGCTCACCACGGCTGAACACCGGGGAGCTGTTTTTT. Residues: CASSPRLNTGELFF.

In this sample, this clonotype turned up a few times. The chain carries TRBV12-3 or TRBV12-4 and TRBJ1-4; D might be TRBD1 (6 bases). V was cut by 3 bases and J by 3 bases, with 11 bases left in between. The CDR3 covers 15 residues. CDR3 sequence (DNA): TGTGCCAGCAGTTTGGGGGGGCCTGCTAATGAAAAACTGTTTTTT. It specifies CASSLGGPANEKLFF.

The rearrangement uses TRBV12-3 or TRBV12-4 and TRBJ1-2; D may be TRBD1 (6 bases). The CDR3 has 13 amino acids. Trimming removed 1 base from V and 8 bases from J, with 11 bases in between. The CDR3 loop is CASSLVTGVGYTF. CDR3 in DNA: TGTGCCAGCAGTTTAGTGACAGGCGTAGGCTACACCTTC.

As for this clonotype: Given a much more abundant clone one base away, this may be a read error. The chain combines TRBV27 with TRBJ2-7; 10 bases are a match to TRBD2. J gave up 3 bases and V 6 bases, and 8 bases lay outside the gene matches. CDR3 size: 15 residues. Looked up from germline, CDR1 is MNHEY and CDR2 is SMNVEV (reference sequence). CDR3 residues: CASSLILAGVYEQYF. The CDR3 nucleotides are TGTGCCAGCAGCCTTATCCTAGCGGGAGTCTACGAGCAGTACTTC.

The V call is TRBV5-8, the J call TRBJ2-6; 7 nucleotides align to TRBD1. Germline lookup yields CDR1 SGHTS and CDR2 YDEGEE. After removal of 4 bases from V and 0 bases from J, the junction contained 10 bases not matched to a gene. This CDR3 spans 18 amino acids. CDR3 region: CASSHPGTVYSGANVLTF. For the CDR3, the DNA is TGTGCCAGCAGCCATCCCGGGACAGTCTACTCTGGGGCCAACGTCCTGACTTTC.